The rows below give T cell receptor beta chains drawn from one sample of a study of blood T cell repertoires in COVID-19. Data came from immunoSEQ multiplex PCR; TCRdb stores just in-frame clones and leaves some out. This table has around 200,000 clones, roughly nine tenths appearing once. Sample: peripheral blood. The receptors originated from a man aged 40-50 years with acute or convalescent COVID-19. CDR3s include the opening cysteine and the closing phenylalanine or tryptophan. A D gene is named only where the DNA matches it firmly. The size field is filled for only some rows; it gives once, few, many or a size class.

cdr3_length	v_call	clone_size	j_call	d_call	cdr3_nt	cdr3_aa
14	TRBV10-3	.	TRBJ1-5	.	TGTGCCATCGGACAGCCCGATAGCAATCAGCCCCAGCATTTT	CAIGQPDSNQPQHF
14	TRBV3-1/TRBV3-2	few	TRBJ1-1	.	TGTGCCAGCAGCCAAAGAACTGTGAACACTGAAGCTTTCTTT	CASSQRTVNTEAFF
15	TRBV7-2	.	TRBJ2-3	.	TGTGCCAGCAGCTCCTACACGGGGAGCACAGATACGCAGTATTTT	CASSSYTGSTDTQYF
12	TRBV19	.	TRBJ1-1	.	TGTGCCAGTAGGGCGGGGGGCACTGAAGCTTTCTTT	CASRAGGTEAFF
11	TRBV14	.	TRBJ2-1	.	TGTGCCAGCAGCTCACGTACACAGCAGTTCTTC	CASSSRTQQFF
14	TRBV28	.	TRBJ1-5	.	TGTGCCAGCAGTCAGCAGGGCATCGATCAGCCCCAGCATTTT	CASSQQGIDQPQHF
14	TRBV4-3	.	TRBJ2-7	.	TGCGCCAGCAGCCAAGATTGGTTGGCTCCGGAGCAGTACTTC	CASSQDWLAPEQYF
12	TRBV12-3/TRBV12-4	.	TRBJ1-5	TRBD1	TGTGCCAGCAGTACAGGGGATCAGCCCCAGCATTTT	CASSTGDQPQHF
15	TRBV13	.	TRBJ2-3	TRBD2	TGTGCCAGCAGCGTCGGGACTATCCAGGGCGATACGCAGTATTTT	CASSVGTIQGDTQYF
15	TRBV4-2	.	TRBJ2-7	TRBD1	TGTGCCAGCAGTCCATTGACAGGGAGCTCCTACGAGCAGTACTTC	CASSPLTGSSYEQYF
15	TRBV6-2/TRBV6-3	.	TRBJ1-1	TRBD1	TGTGCCAGCAGTTTTTTGGACAGGGGGGACACTGAAGCTTTCTTT	CASSFLDRGDTEAFF
13	TRBV30	once	TRBJ2-7	TRBD2	TGTGCCTTAGGACTAGCGGGCTTCTCGGAGCAGTACTTC	CALGLAGFSEQYF
15	TRBV6-6	.	TRBJ1-6	.	TGTGCCAGCAGGGCCGGGGGAATTAACAATTCACCCCTCCACTTT	CASRAGGINNSPLHF
17	TRBV9	.	TRBJ2-1	TRBD2	TGTGCCAGCAGCCCCGAGGGTCTAGCGGGAGTGGTCAATGAGCAGTTCTTC	CASSPEGLAGVVNEQFF
14	TRBV9	.	TRBJ2-1	.	TGTGCCAGCAGCGTAGTAAAGGGGAAGAATGAGCAGTTCTTC	CASSVVKGKNEQFF
15	TRBV21-1	once	TRBJ2-1	.	TGTGCCAGCAGCCTAAGGGGGCGGGGGGACAATGAGCAGTTCTTC	CASSLRGRGDNEQFF
15	TRBV16	.	TRBJ1-2	.	TGTGCCAGCAGCCAATCAGGGGGGGGCGACTATGGCTACACCTTC	CASSQSGGGDYGYTF
12	TRBV30	.	TRBJ2-7	.	TGTGCCTGGAGTTCAGGGGTCTACGAGCAGTACTTC	CAWSSGVYEQYF
14	TRBV5-4	.	TRBJ2-7	TRBD1	TGTGCCAGCAGCATCCGGGACAGCTCCTACGAGCAGTACTTC	CASSIRDSSYEQYF
15	TRBV4-1	.	TRBJ1-2	.	TGCGCCAGCAGCCTCCCGGGAGGGTCGAAGGATGGCTACACCTTC	CASSLPGGSKDGYTF
15	TRBV6-5	once	TRBJ1-5	.	TGTGCCAGCAGTCCGACGGCGGGGGCTAATCAGCCCCAGCATTTT	CASSPTAGANQPQHF
16	TRBV3-1/TRBV3-2	.	TRBJ2-5	TRBD1	TGTGCCAGCAGCCAAGATAGTGGGACAGGGGGTGAGACCCAGTACTTC	CASSQDSGTGGETQYF
15	TRBV27	.	TRBJ1-2	TRBD1	TGTGCCAGCAGTTTATCTGACAGGGCCGGCTATGGCTACACCTTC	CASSLSDRAGYGYTF
16	TRBV7-2	.	TRBJ2-5	TRBD1	TGTGCCAGCAGCCCGGGGACAGGGATAAGCGGGGAGACCCAGTACTTC	CASSPGTGISGETQYF
16	TRBV6-2/TRBV6-3	.	TRBJ2-6	.	TGTGCCAGCAGTTACTTCCGGCTAGCTGGGGCCAACGTCCTGACTTTC	CASSYFRLAGANVLTF
13	TRBV25-1	.	TRBJ2-5	.	TGTGCCAGCACCCGGGACTCAAAAGAGACCCAGTACTTC	CASTRDSKETQYF
13	TRBV18	.	TRBJ2-1	TRBD2	TGTGCCAGCTCATCTAGCGGGGGGAATGAGCAGTTCTTC	CASSSSGGNEQFF
15	TRBV19	.	TRBJ1-2	TRBD1	TGTGCCAGTAGTATCACGGGACAGGGGGGTTATGGCTACACCTTC	CASSITGQGGYGYTF
15	TRBV6-5	.	TRBJ2-1	TRBD1	TGTGCCAGCTCTTACTGGGACAGGGGTGATTCTGAGCAGTTCTTC	CASSYWDRGDSEQFF
16	TRBV6-5	few	TRBJ1-5	.	TGTGCCAGCAGTTTCGGGACACCCGATAGGAATCAGCCCCAGCATTTT	CASSFGTPDRNQPQHF
17	TRBV19	.	TRBJ2-6	TRBD1	TGTGCCAGTAGTCGGGACAGGGGAATCTCTGGGGCCAACGTCCTGACTTTC	CASSRDRGISGANVLTF
15	TRBV19	few	TRBJ1-1	TRBD1	TGTGCCAGTAGTAGAGACAGGGGTGTGGGGACTGAAGCTTTCTTT	CASSRDRGVGTEAFF
20	TRBV7-4	.	TRBJ1-5	TRBD1	TGTGCCAGCAGCTTAGTGGGACAGATACCTTCCTCGGATAGCAATCAGCCCCAGCATTTT	CASSLVGQIPSSDSNQPQHF
13	TRBV5-1	.	TRBJ1-2	.	TGCGCCAGCAGTTACAGACAGAACTATGGCTACACCTTC	CASSYRQNYGYTF
19	TRBV7-6	.	TRBJ2-7	.	TGTGCCAGCAGCTTAGAGGGCAGACTGGGGACTGTTAGCGGTTACGAGCAGTACTTC	CASSLEGRLGTVSGYEQYF
13	TRBV29-1	.	TRBJ2-7	.	TGCAGCGCCGAAGTCAGGGACTCCTACGAGCAGTACTTC	CSAEVRDSYEQYF
15	TRBV27	.	TRBJ2-7	.	TGTGCCAGCAGTTTAAAACGAGGCGAGCCCTACGAGCAGTACTTC	CASSLKRGEPYEQYF
17	TRBV9	.	TRBJ2-3	.	TGTGCCAGCAGCGTAAGACCGGAGGGACCGGGTGTTGATACGCAGTATTTT	CASSVRPEGPGVDTQYF
11	TRBV24-1	few	TRBJ2-5	.	TGTGCCACCAGTGAACAGGAGACCCAGTACTTC	CATSEQETQYF
16	TRBV27	.	TRBJ2-7	TRBD2	TGTGCCAGCAGCCTACTTAGCGGGGGGCTCCTATACGAGCAGTACTTC	CASSLLSGGLLYEQYF
15	TRBV4-1	.	TRBJ2-1	.	TGCGCCAGCAGCCCCGCGGATGGGGCCCCCAATGAGCAGTTCTTC	CASSPADGAPNEQFF
14	TRBV5-6	.	TRBJ1-2	.	TGTGCCAGCAGCTTGCAGGGGACCCTTTATGGCTACACCTTC	CASSLQGTLYGYTF
16	TRBV29-1	.	TRBJ2-7	TRBD1	TGCAGCGTTGTTTCTTCGGGGACAGGGGCTAGCTACGAGCAGTACTTC	CSVVSSGTGASYEQYF
14	TRBV15	once	TRBJ1-1	.	TGTGCCACCAGCAGAGATCTAACGAACACTGAAGCTTTCTTT	CATSRDLTNTEAFF
18	TRBV3-1/TRBV3-2	.	TRBJ1-2	TRBD1	TGTGCCAGCAGCCAAGAGCTCGGACAGGGAGGCTTTAACTATGGCTACACCTTC	CASSQELGQGGFNYGYTF
15	TRBV6-1	.	TRBJ1-4	.	TGTGCCAGCAGTACCACGACAGAGACTAATGAAAAACTGTTTTTT	CASSTTTETNEKLFF
15	TRBV6-6	.	TRBJ1-3	TRBD1	TGTGCCAGCAGCGACAGGGGACGAAGTGGAAACACCATATATTTT	CASSDRGRSGNTIYF
16	TRBV30	.	TRBJ1-4	TRBD1	TGTGCCTGCCGGGACAGGAGGTTTGCAACTAATGAAAAACTGTTTTTT	CACRDRRFATNEKLFF
14	TRBV13	.	TRBJ1-6	.	TGTGCCAGCAGCTTGTTAGACAGGAATTCACCCCTCCACTTT	CASSLLDRNSPLHF
16	TRBV28	.	TRBJ1-5	.	TGTGCCAGCAGGTGGAGGTCCACTATGAGCAATCAGCCCCAGCATTTT	CASRWRSTMSNQPQHF
15	TRBV27	.	TRBJ1-2	TRBD1	TGTGCCAGCGGCCGACAGGGGCTCAATAACTATGGCTACACCTTC	CASGRQGLNNYGYTF
15	TRBV19	.	TRBJ2-7	TRBD1	TGTGCCAGTAGAAGAAGTAGACAGGGGAACTACGAGCAGTACTTC	CASRRSRQGNYEQYF
15	TRBV2	.	TRBJ1-2	TRBD1	TGTGCCAGCAGTGATCTCGGGACAGGGGGAGATGGCTACACCTTC	CASSDLGTGGDGYTF
16	TRBV6-5	.	TRBJ2-7	.	TGTGCCAGCAGCTACCACACAGGGTTCGCGGTGGACGAGCAGTACTTC	CASSYHTGFAVDEQYF
16	TRBV5-5	.	TRBJ2-5	TRBD2	TGTGCCAGCAGCTTGGGACTAGCGGGGGGACAAGAGACCCAGTACTTC	CASSLGLAGGQETQYF
15	TRBV3-1/TRBV3-2	.	TRBJ2-7	.	TGTGCCAGCAGCCAAGGGCCCTCCAGCTCCTACGAGCAGTACTTC	CASSQGPSSSYEQYF
18	TRBV4-3	.	TRBJ1-1	TRBD1	TGCGCCAGCAGCCGATTAGGGGGGGGACAGGGGATGAACACTGAAGCTTTCTTT	CASSRLGGGQGMNTEAFF